This TCR beta chain stems from a study of CD8 T cells in ankylosing spondylitis. Findings and caveats of the study: Typical of ankylosing spondylitis blood, it appeared, was a TCR beta motif of several highly homologous variants.

V shed 0 bases, J shed 5 bases, and the junction held 3 bases outside the gene matches. Germline V gene sequence: CDR1 MNHEY, CDR2 SVGAGI. The CDR3 spans 14 residues. The TCR beta libraries were generated through quantitative 5'-RACE incorporating molecular barcodes. One entry per CDR3 protein, called by TCRdb with MiXCR from the 5' RACE reads. The sample consists of about 250,000 distinct CDR3 sequences, roughly 32% of them appearing once. As for this clonotype: Its target is not known.

The clonotype was recovered from a male donor with ankylosing spondylitis or in good health (not recorded which). Sequenced sample: blood, either unsorted or a sorted T cell fraction (not recorded which). V gene TRBV6-5 combines with J gene TRBJ1-1, with 7 bases matching TRBD1. The CDR3 loop is CASSYSGGVTEAFF. The DNA for the CDR3 is TGTGCCAGCAGTTACTCAGGGGGCGTTACTGAAGCTTTCTTT.